The TCR beta chain described here comes from a study of Ad26.COV2.S vaccination and SARS-CoV-2 variants. Sequencing used immunoSEQ multiplex PCR; TCRdb keeps in-frame clones, though not all of them. Seen here are approximately 410,000 clones, 80% to 95% observed once, and the top ten hold approximately 1.6%. This CDR3 region has 16 residues. V shed 4 bases, J shed 0 bases, and the junction held 4 bases outside the gene matches. The V gene's germline CDR1 is SGHRS and CDR2 YFSETQ. Sample treatment: roughly 18 received Ad26.COV2.S at low or high dose, single or two shots; roughly five received placebo; per-sample allocation not given. The study sampled participants on day 63 after the first vaccine or placebo injection.

The sequence came from a person between 18 and 59 years old who received the Ad26.COV2.S COVID-19 vaccine or a placebo. The starting material was peripheral blood, obtained in a trial of Ad26.COV2.S vaccine versus placebo. The gene calls are TRBV5-1 and TRBJ2-6; 7 bases align to TRBD1. The CDR3, as DNA: TGCGCCAGCAGCCGGGACAGTACCTCTGGGGCCAACGTCCTGACTTTC. Translated, it gives CASSRDSTSGANVLTF.